One sample yielded the 24 T cell receptor beta chains listed below, sequenced in a study of radiotherapy plus CTLA-4 blockade in lung cancer. Generated by immunoSEQ multiplex PCR, the TCRdb table keeps only in-frame clones and is missing some. Of tens of thousands of clones detected, around nine tenths appear once; the ten largest clones hold roughly 17%. The sample was peripheral blood, taken from a patient treated with radiotherapy plus ipilimumab. The receptors derive from a human donor with non-small cell lung cancer that progressed on radiotherapy plus ipilimumab.

This clone was counted a few times. The chain uses TRBV30 and TRBJ1-4; 11 bases line up with TRBD1. This CDR3 is 13 amino acids long. V gave up 5 bases and J gave up 8 bases; unmatched junction bases: 4. The V gene's germline CDR1 is GTSNPN and CDR2 SVGIG (reference sequence). CDR3 protein: CAWGGQGDEKLFF. For the CDR3, the DNA is TGTGCCTGGGGGGGACAGGGGGACGAAAAACTGTTTTTT.

The chain employs TRBV5-1 and TRBJ2-7; the match to TRBD2 covers 13 bases. V lost 5 bases, J lost 1 base, and 9 bases stayed unmatched. The CDR3 totals 17 residues. The germline CDR1 and CDR2 sequences are SGHRS and YFSETQ. The CDR3 DNA sequence: TGCGCCAGCAGGCCTACTAGCGGGAGGGTTGGTTCCTACGAGCAGTACTTC. Its translation: CASRPTSGRVGSYEQYF.

The rearrangement joins TRBV11-2 to TRBJ2-4, with D unresolved. Germline CDR1 and CDR2: SGHAT and FQNNGV. Trimming stripped 5 bases from V and 0 bases from J, with 11 bases between. The CDR3 runs to 15 residues. DNA of the CDR3: TGTGCCAGCAGCCCTTACCTGATAGCCAAAAACATTCAGTACTTC. It is translated as CASSPYLIAKNIQYF.

The rearrangement joins TRBV18 to TRBJ1-5; D gene uncertain. The CDR3 runs to 17 residues. Germline CDR1 reads KGHSH; CDR2 reads LQKENI. Trimming shortened V by 2 bases and J by 2 bases, and 16 bases separated the two germline ends. The DNA for the CDR3 is TGTGCCAGCTCACCATCCTTGGGTTTAGGCGGCAATCAGCCCCAGCATTTT. This gives the protein CASSPSLGLGGNQPQHF.

This sequence joins TRBV19 and TRBJ2-4; 8 bases are a match to TRBD1. V gave up 5 bases and J gave up 1 base; unmatched junction bases: 4. The CDR3 spans 15 residues. Germline lookup yields CDR1 LNHDA and CDR2 SQIVND (reference sequence). The CDR3 nucleotides are TGTGCCAGTAGTGCACAGGGGGTGGCCAAAAACATTCAGTACTTC. This translates into CASSAQGVAKNIQYF.

This sequence joins TRBV30 and TRBJ2-1; either TRBD1 or TRBD2 may fit D (6 bases each). V was cut by 1 base and J by 8 bases, with 9 bases left in between. This CDR3 has 12 residues. CDR1 and CDR2 (germline): GTSNPN, SVGIG (reference sequence). The CDR3 DNA sequence: TGTGCCTGGAGTGAGGGGGGTGATGAGCAGTTCTTC. It is translated as CAWSEGGDEQFF.

The genes are TRBV4-3 and TRBJ1-1; D is ambiguous. CDR3 size: 13 residues. Germline CDR1 is LGHNA and CDR2 is YSLEER. The V gene lost 0 bases and the J gene lost 9 bases, with 11 bases spanning the gap. DNA for the CDR3: TGCGCCAGCAGCCAAGATAGGCAAGTGAAAGCTTTCTTT. This encodes CASSQDRQVKAFF.

This chain links TRBV9 with TRBJ1-5; possible D gene TRBD1, 6 bases. Per the germline V gene, CDR1 is SGDLS and CDR2 is YYNGEE. The CDR3 consists of 14 residues. The V end lost 0 bases, the J end lost 4 bases, and 8 bases lay between the germline ends. In DNA, the CDR3 is TGTGCCAGCAGCGTAGACGGACAGAATCAGCCCCAGCATTTT. Its translation is CASSVDGQNQPQHF.

The chain has TRBV7-8 and TRBJ2-5, with 8 bases identical to TRBD1. Germline V gene lookup returns CDR1 SGHVS and CDR2 FQNEAQ. V shed 2 bases and J 2 bases; nucleotides not matched to a gene: 7. The CDR3 totals 16 residues. The CDR3: CASSLQGALFQETQYF. DNA of the CDR3: TGTGCCAGCAGCTTACAGGGGGCCCTCTTTCAAGAGACCCAGTACTTC.

This rearrangement joins TRBV7-9 to TRBJ2-5, with 11 bases that match TRBD1. CDR3 length: 15 residues. Losses at the gene ends were 4 bases for V and 5 bases for J; bases not matched to a gene: 6. The germline CDR1 and CDR2 sequences are SEHNR and FQNEAQ (reference sequence). In nucleotides, the CDR3 is TGTGCCAGCAGCTCGGGACAGGGGGGAAGGGAGACCCAGTACTTC. Protein product: CASSSGQGGRETQYF. Combining the CDR3 with reference TRBV7-9 and TRBJ2-5 gives the whole variable domain DTGVSQNPRHKITKRGQNVTFRCDPISEHNRLYWYRQTLGQGPEFLTYFQNEAQLEKSRLLSDRFSAERPKGSFSTLEIQRTEQGDSAMYLCASSSGQGGRETQYFGPGTRLLVL.

V gene TRBV11-2 combines with J gene TRBJ2-2, with unresolved D. This CDR3 spans 13 amino acids. Germline loops: CDR1 SGHAT, CDR2 FQNNGV. The ends were cut back, 4 bases at V and 6 bases at J, with 9 bases in the middle. CDR3 sequence: CASSSLWPGELFF. The CDR3, as DNA: TGTGCCAGCAGCTCCCTTTGGCCCGGGGAGCTGTTTTTT.

This clone has more than one count but fewer than ten. V gene TRBV7-2 combines with J gene TRBJ1-5; D is ambiguous. CDR1 and CDR2 (germline): SGHTA, FQGNSA. The V end was cut by 1 base, the J end by 0 bases, with 7 bases between. CDR3 length equals 15 residues. CDR3 protein: CASSLGVSSNQPQHF. The CDR3 nucleotides are TGTGCCAGCAGCTTAGGGGTCAGTAGCAATCAGCCCCAGCATTTT.

The chain employs TRBV5-1 and TRBJ2-1; 14 nucleotides match TRBD2. The length of the CDR3 is 17 residues. V trimming: 4 bases; J trimming: 4 bases; junction bases outside the gene matches: 7. Germline V CDR1 and CDR2: SGHRS, YFSETQ. CDR3 sequence (DNA): TGCGCCAGCAGCACCGGACTAGCGGGAGGAAGGTACAATGAGCAGTTCTTC. Protein: CASSTGLAGGRYNEQFF.

The genes are TRBV6-6 and TRBJ1-5; D might be TRBD1 (5 bases). The CDR3 consists of 16 residues. V was pared by 0 bases and J by 2 bases, with 11 bases between. In germline, CDR1 is MNHNY, CDR2 SVGAGI (reference sequence). CDR3 nucleotide sequence: TGTGCCAGCAGTTACTCCACCGGGGCTGGCAATCAGCCCCAGCATTTT. This codes for CASSYSTGAGNQPQHF.

The chain employs TRBV10-3 and TRBJ2-5; the match to TRBD1 covers 12 bases. Trimming removed 6 bases from V and 4 bases from J; junction bases left unmatched: 9. The CDR3 contains 16 residues. CDR1 and CDR2 from the germline V gene are ENHRY and SYGVKD. CDR3 protein: CAISSGQGASGETQYF. The CDR3, as DNA: TGTGCCATCAGCTCGGGACAGGGGGCATCGGGAGAGACCCAGTACTTC.

This clone was recorded only once. The V and J genes are TRBV4-2 and TRBJ2-3; the D gene is possibly TRBD2 (6 bases). The CDR3 has 16 amino acids. Germline assignment: CDR1 LGHNA and CDR2 YNFKEQ. The V end lost 1 base, the J end lost 1 base, and 12 bases lay between the germline ends. CDR3 region: CASSQGTGGGTDTQYF. CDR3 nucleotide sequence: TGTGCCAGCAGCCAAGGTACCGGAGGGGGCACAGATACGCAGTATTTT.

This clone was seen only once. This chain joins TRBV5-1 and TRBJ1-6, with 8 bases matching TRBD1. The length of the CDR3 is 15 residues. After removal of 2 bases from V and 9 bases from J, the junction contained 7 bases not matched to a gene. Germline CDR1 is SGHRS and CDR2 is YFSETQ. The DNA for the CDR3 is TGCGCCAGCAGCTTTCTTGGACAGGGTGGTTCACCCCTCCACTTT. It codes for CASSFLGQGGSPLHF.

The chain links TRBV4-1 to TRBJ2-7; TRBD1 might be the D (6 bases). V was clipped by 0 bases and J by 6 bases, with 12 bases between them. The CDR3 has 14 residues. In germline, CDR1 is MGHRA, CDR2 YSYEKL. DNA of the CDR3: TGCGCCAGCAGCCAAGATTTGGGACAATTCGAGCAGTACTTC. Protein sequence: CASSQDLGQFEQYF.

The rearrangement uses TRBV4-2 and TRBJ1-6, with no clear D. The CDR3 contains 16 residues. CDR1 is LGHNA, CDR2 YNFKEQ, per germline. The V end lost 0 bases, the J end lost 3 bases, and 9 bases lay between the germline ends. This chain's CDR3 is CASSQDGSIYNSPLHF. The CDR3 DNA sequence: TGTGCCAGCAGCCAAGATGGCAGTATCTATAATTCACCCCTCCACTTT.

This chain uses TRBV9 with TRBJ2-1, with TRBD2 matching over 8 bases. The CDR3 is made up of 17 amino acids. J gave up 7 bases and V 0 bases, and 12 bases lay outside the gene matches. The V gene's germline CDR1 is SGDLS and CDR2 YYNGEE. CDR3 protein: CASSVALYGGGQNEQFF. CDR3 bases: TGTGCCAGCAGCGTAGCTCTCTACGGGGGGGGCCAGAATGAGCAGTTCTTC.

The CDR3 loop is CASSRRDSNTDTQYF. CDR3 coding DNA: TGTGCCAGCTCGCGCCGGGACTCCAACACAGATACGCAGTATTTT. The chain joins TRBV18 to TRBJ2-3; the D gene is possibly TRBD2 (6 bases). V lost 6 bases, J lost 2 bases, and 15 bases lay in between. Germline V gene data show CDR1 as KGHSH and CDR2 as LQKENI. This CDR3 comprises 15 residues.

V and J are TRBV6-1 and TRBJ1-2; no clear D. Trimming pared 8 bases from V and 8 bases from J, leaving 15 bases between. CDR1 and CDR2 from the germline V gene are MNHNS and SASEGT. This CDR3 region has 12 residues. The CDR3 bases are TGTGCCAGCCTAATAAACTCCTACGGCTACACCTTC. It codes for CASLINSYGYTF.

This clone occurred once. The V call is TRBV5-5, the J call TRBJ2-5; D unresolved. Germline V gives CDR1 SGHKS, CDR2 YYEKEE (reference sequence). The CDR3 spans 14 residues. Trimming removed 4 bases at V and 2 bases at J, with 12 bases between. Here the CDR3 reads CASSPGPTQETQYF. DNA of the CDR3: TGTGCCAGCAGCCCTGGACCTACACAAGAGACCCAGTACTTC.

The V call is TRBV5-4, the J call TRBJ2-7; 9 nucleotides match TRBD1. The trim removed 2 bases at V and 4 bases at J, leaving 4 bases unmatched. Germline values: CDR1 SGHNT, CDR2 YYREEE (reference sequence). The CDR3 runs to 14 residues. The CDR3 bases are TGTGCCAGCAGCTTACGGGACAGGGAGTACGAGCAGTACTTC. Translated: CASSLRDREYEQYF.